This TCR beta chain was retrieved from a study of T cell responses to AZD1222 COVID-19 vaccine. Study-level points and caveats: Only six people who got AZD1222 tested seropositive at baseline. The repertoires were collected only after the peak T cell response.

Assay: immunoSEQ multiplex PCR; the TCRdb copy retains only in-frame clones and omits some. The sample contains roughly 100,000 clones, about nine tenths of which appear only once. In this sample, this clone turned up a few times. The antigen remains unidentified. Germline V gives CDR1 MNHEY, CDR2 SMNVEV (reference sequence). CDR3 length: 16 residues. Trimming removed 2 bases from V and 2 bases from J, with 16 bases in between. This chain connects TRBV27 to TRBJ2-7; D might be TRBD1 (6 bases). This receptor was identified in an adult in good health. The sample here was peripheral blood, taken on day 0 of AZD1222 vaccination. CDR3 nucleotides: TGTGCCAGCAGTTTAGTGTACGGGACAAGACCCTACGAGCAGTACTTC. The encoded protein is CASSLVYGTRPYEQYF.